What follows are 17 T cell receptor beta chains derived from one specimen sequenced in a study of shared clonotypes between healthy human individuals. Here immunoSEQ multiplex PCR was the method, and the copy in TCRdb shows in-frame clones only, minus some. The table has some 470,000 clones, around 80% seen once. Material for sequencing was PBMCs. These receptors were obtained from a woman aged 40 to 50 in good health. Some clones in this sample may be carry-over from other donors' samples.

In nucleotides, the CDR3 is TGTGCCAGCTCACTCCAAGAAAATCAGCCCCAGCATTTT. It yields the protein CASSLQENQPQHF. The chain carries TRBV18 and TRBJ1-5; D is ambiguous. With 4 bases removed from V and 4 bases from J, the gap between germline ends came to 8 bases. The CDR3 runs to 13 residues. Germline CDR1 and CDR2: KGHSH and LQKENI.

This clone was seen a handful of times. This chain uses TRBV5-5 with TRBJ2-1, with a possible D match to TRBD2 (6 bases). The CDR3 extends over 15 amino acids. Trimming removed 0 bases at V and 2 bases at J, with 9 bases between. The germline CDR1 and CDR2 sequences are SGHKS and YYEKEE (reference sequence). CDR3 protein: CASSLDGTPYNEQFF. The CDR3 nucleotides read TGTGCCAGCAGCTTGGACGGGACTCCCTACAATGAGCAGTTCTTC.

V usage is TRBV28 and J usage is TRBJ2-3; D is possibly TRBD2 (5 bases). Looked up from germline, CDR1 is MDHEN and CDR2 is SYDVKM. Trimming removed 6 bases from V and 3 bases from J, with 13 bases in between. The CDR3 is 14 amino acids. The CDR3 region has the DNA TGTGCCAGCAGCCCCGGTGGAGGTACAGATACGCAGTATTTT. Translation gives CASSPGGGTDTQYF.

This rearrangement joins TRBV7-2 to TRBJ2-7, with D possibly being TRBD2 (5 bases). The CDR3 has 16 amino acids. CDR1 is SGHTA, CDR2 FQGNSA, per germline. Trimming took 0 bases from V and 6 from J, leaving 18 bases between them. CDR3 in amino acids: CASSLALGAAGGEQYF. The CDR3 DNA is TGTGCCAGCAGCTTAGCCTTAGGAGCCGCGGGTGGCGAGCAGTACTTC.

This sequence joins TRBV4-2 and TRBJ2-1, with 10 bases fitting TRBD2. The V and J ends lost 3 bases and 1 base, in that order; junction bases with no gene match: 3. The CDR3 has 16 amino acids. Germline V lookup: CDR1 LGHNA, CDR2 YNFKEQ. The CDR3 spells CASSQLAGESYNEQFF. CDR3 DNA: TGTGCCAGCAGCCAGCTAGCGGGAGAATCCTACAATGAGCAGTTCTTC.

This clone was seen a single time. The V call is TRBV14, the J call TRBJ2-7, with D possibly being TRBD1 (6 bases). CDR3 length equals 15 residues. The germline CDR1 and CDR2 sequences are SGHDN and FVKESK. V was shortened by 1 base and J by 1 base, with 11 bases between the two germline ends. The CDR3 bases are TGTGCCAGCAGCCAAGGGGGGCGACGGTCCTACGAGCAGTACTTC. Amino acids: CASSQGGRRSYEQYF.

The V call is TRBV1, the J call TRBJ2-1; TRBD2, as called in the table, went unchecked against the DNA. TRBV1 has pseudogene status. CDR3 length: 13 amino acids. The CDR3 sequence is CTSSQGRLNEQFF. The CDR3 bases are TGCACCAGCAGCCAAGGGAGGCTTAATGAGCAGTTCTTC.

Details on this clone: A far larger clone is one nucleotide away, so this likely arose from a read error. The chain has TRBV30 and TRBJ1-1, with D maybe TRBD1 (5 bases). The length of the CDR3 is 11 residues. Germline-derived CDR1 and CDR2 are GTSNPN and SVGIG (reference sequence). CDR3 sequence reads: CAWRDMTEALF. The CDR3 nucleotides read TGTGCCTGGAGGGACATGACTGAAGCTCTCTTT.

This chain links TRBV9 with TRBJ2-5; 12 positions match TRBD2. Germline CDR1 SGDLS, CDR2 YYNGEE. The CDR3 length is 16 residues. Trimming took 3 bases from V and 1 from J; bases not matched to a gene: 4. DNA for the CDR3: TGTGCCAGCAGCGGGAGACTAGCGGGGGTCCAAGAGACCCAGTACTTC. It encodes CASSGRLAGVQETQYF.

In its sample, this clone was seen a few times. The CDR3 loop reads CASSIDGRWDREVEQYF. DNA for the CDR3: TGTGCCAGTAGTATAGATGGCCGATGGGACAGGGAGGTCGAGCAGTACTTC. The rearrangement uses TRBV19 and TRBJ2-7, with 9 bases matching TRBD1. This CDR3 is 17 amino acids long. Losses at the gene ends were 0 bases for V and 6 bases for J; bases not matched to a gene: 12. Germline V gene sequence: CDR1 LNHDA, CDR2 SQIVND (reference sequence).

This clone was detected only a few times. The chain has TRBV5-4 and TRBJ2-4, with 8 bases matching TRBD1. This CDR3 is 15 amino acids long. Trimming took 3 bases from V and 8 from J; bases not matched to a gene: 10. Germline V gene sequence: CDR1 SGHNT, CDR2 YYREEE (reference sequence). CDR3 coding DNA: TGTGCCAGCAGCTCAGGACAGGGAACGGGGGACATTCAGTACTTC. As protein: CASSSGQGTGDIQYF.

The chain joins TRBV6-5 to TRBJ1-1; 7 nucleotides match TRBD1. The CDR3 is made up of 11 amino acids. V was clipped by 6 bases and J by 7 bases; unmatched bases: 2. Germline lookup yields CDR1 MNHEY and CDR2 SVGAGI. For the CDR3, the DNA is TGTGCCAGCAGGCGACAGGGTGAAGCTTTCTTT. This codes for CASRRQGEAFF.

The rearrangement joins TRBV5-5 to TRBJ1-5; weak D call: TRBD1 (6 bases). The CDR3 is 14 residues long. Trimming shortened V by 0 bases and J by 6 bases, and 10 bases separated the two germline ends. Germline CDR1 is SGHKS and CDR2 is YYEKEE (reference sequence). CDR3 sequence reads: CASSLAGGSQPQHF. The CDR3, as DNA: TGTGCCAGCAGCTTGGCTGGGGGCAGTCAGCCCCAGCATTTT. The full variable domain, its missing parts supplied by reference TRBV5-5 and TRBJ1-5, is DAGVTQSPTHLIKTRGQQVTLRCSPISGHKSVSWYQQVLGQGPQFIFQYYEKEERGRGNFPDRFSARQFPNYSSELNVNALLLGDSALYLCASSLAGGSQPQHFGDGTRLSIL.

The genes are TRBV28 and TRBJ2-7; 8 positions agree with TRBD1. Germline V gene data show CDR1 as MDHEN and CDR2 as SYDVKM. The CDR3 is 14 residues long. The V gene end was trimmed by 6 bases and the J gene end by 4 bases; junction bases not matched to a gene: 8. CDR3 in amino acids: CASSKGQVLYEQYF. The CDR3 DNA follows: TGTGCCAGCAGCAAGGGACAGGTCCTGTACGAGCAGTACTTC.

This chain joins TRBV30 and TRBJ2-5; tentative D call: TRBD2 (5 bases). The V gene lost 2 bases and the J gene lost 11 bases, with 18 bases spanning the gap. Germline V gene sequence: CDR1 GTSNPN, CDR2 SVGIG (reference sequence). There are 13 residues in the CDR3. The CDR3 here is CAWSSGPNEEQYF. The DNA of the CDR3 is TGTGCCTGGAGTAGCGGCCCAAATGAGGAGCAGTACTTC.

This clone has just a few counts. A far larger clone differs by one base, so this is likely a read error. This sample also contains other DNA sequences that code for the same CDR3. The chain is built from TRBV30 and TRBJ1-1, with D tentatively TRBD1 (5 bases). Between the trimmed V and J ends, which lost 5 bases and 0 bases, there was a span of 10 bases. The CDR3 contains 13 residues. Germline V gives CDR1 GTSNPN, CDR2 SVGIG (reference sequence). The CDR3 sequence is CAWEGNMNTEAFF. The CDR3 nucleotides read TGTGCCTGGGAGGGGAACATGAACACTGAAGCTTTCTTT.

The rearrangement uses TRBV2 and TRBJ2-5; D not resolved. The germline gives CDR1 SNHLY, CDR2 FYNNEI. The ends were cut back, 6 bases at V and 2 bases at J, with 16 bases in the middle. This CDR3 is built from 15 residues. The CDR3, as DNA: TGTGCCAGCAGGATAAAAGGTGGCTTTCAAGAGACCCAGTACTTC. Translation: CASRIKGGFQETQYF. Variable domain in full (rest from reference TRBV2 and TRBJ2-5): EPEVTQTPSHQVTQMGQEVILRCVPISNHLYFYWYRQILGQKVEFLVSFYNNEISEKSEIFDDQFSVERPDGSNFTLKIRSTKLEDSAMYFCASRIKGGFQETQYFGPGTRLLVL.